These 30 T cell receptor beta chains were all obtained from the same sample, sequenced in a study. Repertoires were generated with immunoSEQ multiplex PCR, while TCRdb's copy carries only in-frame clones and drops some. The data hold tens of thousands of clones, with 85% to 95% observed a single time. Sample: PBMCs. These receptor sequences come from a man between 40 and 49 years old with rheumatoid arthritis.

This clone appeared a single time. V is TRBV15 and J is TRBJ2-3; D is perhaps TRBD2 (7 bases). The ends were cut back, 0 bases at V and 4 bases at J, with 11 bases in the middle. Germline V gene data show CDR1 as LNHNV and CDR2 as YYDKDF (reference sequence). The length of the CDR3 is 15 residues. The CDR3 nucleotides are TGTGCCACCAGCAGAGACAGGGGAGGGTCAGATACGCAGTATTTT. Amino acids: CATSRDRGGSDTQYF.

The chain couples TRBV11-2 to TRBJ1-5; a possible D gene is TRBD1 (6 bases). Per germline, CDR1 SGHAT and CDR2 FQNNGV. Trimming stripped 4 bases from V and 1 base from J, with 8 bases between. The CDR3 is made up of 14 amino acids. The CDR3 DNA sequence: TGTGCCAGCAGCTGGGGGGGCAGCAATCAGCCCCAGCATTTT. Its protein is CASSWGGSNQPQHF. The entire variable domain, with the rest obtained from reference TRBV11-2 and TRBJ1-5, is as follows: EAGVAQSPRYKIIEKRQSVAFWCNPISGHATLYWYQQILGQGPKLLIQFQNNGVVDDSQLPKDRFSAERLKGVDSTLKIQPAKLEDSAVYLCASSWGGSNQPQHFGDGTRLSIL.

V gene TRBV28 combines with J gene TRBJ1-6, with 8 bases lining up with TRBD1. V lost 3 bases to trimming and J lost 0 bases; unmatched junction nucleotides: 4. This CDR3 has 17 amino acids. CDR1 and CDR2 from the germline V gene are MDHEN and SYDVKM. The CDR3 reads CASSFPTGVSYNSPLHF. Written as DNA, the CDR3 is TGTGCCAGCAGTTTCCCGACAGGGGTCTCCTATAATTCACCCCTCCACTTT.

The gene calls are TRBV3-1 (or the pseudogene TRBV3-2) and TRBJ1-1; perhaps TRBD1 as D (5 bases). The CDR3 is made up of 13 amino acids. V lost 4 bases, J lost 3 bases, and 9 bases lay in between. Per germline, CDR1 LGHDT and CDR2 YNNKEL (reference sequence). CDR3 DNA: TGTGCCAGCAGCCCCTCCAGGGACACTGAAGCTTTCTTT. This codes for CASSPSRDTEAFF.

This sequence joins TRBV5-5 and TRBJ1-2, with D perhaps TRBD1 (5 bases). V was pared by 5 bases and J by 4 bases, with 12 bases between. Germline V CDR1 and CDR2: SGHKS, YYEKEE (reference sequence). The CDR3 totals 13 residues. DNA for the CDR3: TGTGCCAGCAGTCCTGACAGTCGCTATGGCTACACCTTC. Encoded protein: CASSPDSRYGYTF. Full variable domain (missing parts from reference TRBV5-5 and TRBJ1-2): DAGVTQSPTHLIKTRGQQVTLRCSPISGHKSVSWYQQVLGQGPQFIFQYYEKEERGRGNFPDRFSARQFPNYSSELNVNALLLGDSALYLCASSPDSRYGYTFGSGTRLTVV.

The gene calls are TRBV7-2 and TRBJ1-6, with a weak D call TRBD1 (6 bases). V dropped 0 bases and J dropped 8 bases, with 17 bases sitting between them. Looked up from germline, CDR1 is SGHTA and CDR2 is FQGNSA. This CDR3 region has 17 residues. Here the CDR3 reads CASSLAGLRQGYSPLHF. As DNA, the CDR3 is TGTGCCAGCAGCTTAGCAGGGCTTCGGCAGGGGTATTCACCCCTCCACTTT.

CDR3 nucleotides: TGCGCCAGCAGCTTGAACGCAGGGGGATCCGCTAACTATGGCTACACCTTC. This sequence encodes CASSLNAGGSANYGYTF. The chain employs TRBV5-1 and TRBJ1-2; TRBD1 matches at 7 bases. With V trimmed by 1 base and J by 0 bases, 9 bases remained unmatched. Per the germline V gene, CDR1 is SGHRS and CDR2 is YFSETQ. CDR3 length equals 17 residues. The full variable domain, its missing parts supplied by reference TRBV5-1 and TRBJ1-2, is KAGVTQTPRYLIKTRGQQVTLSCSPISGHRSVSWYQQTPGQGLQFLFEYFSETQRNKGNFPGRFSGRQFSNSRSEMNVSTLELGDSALYLCASSLNAGGSANYGYTFGSGTRLTVV.

J is TRBJ1-5 and V is TRBV28; tentative D call: TRBD1 (6 bases). V lost 5 bases to trimming and J lost 7 bases, with 15 bases between them. This CDR3 region has 14 residues. Germline CDR1 is MDHEN and CDR2 is SYDVKM. CDR3 sequence reads: CASSPSTGSQPQHF. The CDR3 DNA sequence: TGTGCCAGCAGTCCATCGACAGGATCCCAGCCCCAGCATTTT.

The gene calls are TRBV15 and TRBJ1-2; D gene unclear. The CDR3 has 14 amino acids. Germline loops: CDR1 LNHNV, CDR2 YYDKDF (reference sequence). V lost 0 bases, J lost 8 bases, and 13 bases lay in between. CDR3 sequence (DNA): TGTGCCACCAGCAGAGATAGGGTTTTACGCGGCTACACCTTC. It is translated as CATSRDRVLRGYTF.

The chain recombines TRBV9 with TRBJ1-4, with D uncertain. The germline V gene has CDR1 SGDLS and CDR2 YYNGEE. This CDR3 is built from 15 residues. V dropped 4 bases and J dropped 0 bases, with 10 bases sitting between them. CDR3 bases: TGTGCCAGCAGCAGATTGACGTCAACTAATGAAAAACTGTTTTTT. This gives the protein CASSRLTSTNEKLFF. The full variable domain, with the rest looked up from reference TRBV9 and TRBJ1-4, is DSGVTQTPKHLITATGQRVTLRCSPRSGDLSVYWYQQSLDQGLQFLIQYYNGEERAKGNILERFSAQQFPDLHSELNLSSLELGDSALYFCASSRLTSTNEKLFFGSGTQLSVL.

The rearrangement uses TRBV5-1 and TRBJ1-3; the D gene is possibly TRBD1 (5 bases). The CDR3 is 16 residues long. With 0 bases removed from V and 3 bases from J, the gap between germline ends came to 13 bases. In germline, CDR1 is SGHRS, CDR2 YFSETQ. The CDR3 spells CASSLVGPDIGNTIYF. The CDR3 coding sequence is TGCGCCAGCAGCTTGGTAGGGCCGGACATTGGAAACACCATATATTTT.

The V gene is TRBV18, the J gene TRBJ2-1; D unclear. This CDR3 is 16 amino acids long. CDR1 KGHSH and CDR2 LQKENI come from the germline V gene. V dropped 3 bases and J dropped 4 bases, with 16 bases sitting between them. The CDR3 here is CASSPRTSQVYNEQFF. Here the CDR3 DNA reads TGTGCCAGCTCACCGCGAACCAGCCAAGTTTACAATGAGCAGTTCTTC.

The chain recombines TRBV15 with TRBJ1-5; a weak D match, TRBD1 (5 bases). Germline lookup yields CDR1 LNHNV and CDR2 YYDKDF (reference sequence). V was trimmed by 3 bases and J by 4 bases, leaving 13 bases between them. The CDR3 totals 15 residues. This chain's CDR3 is CATSRAGTVNQPQHF. CDR3 DNA sequence: TGTGCCACCAGCAGGGCCGGGACGGTTAATCAGCCCCAGCATTTT.

The rearrangement joins TRBV5-5 to TRBJ1-1; D gene uncertain. Trimming shortened V by 4 bases and J by 4 bases, and 11 bases separated the two germline ends. Per the germline V gene, CDR1 is SGHKS and CDR2 is YYEKEE (reference sequence). The CDR3 sequence is 13 residues long. This CDR3 reads CASSIAEATEAFF. The CDR3 DNA is TGTGCCAGCAGCATTGCCGAGGCCACTGAAGCTTTCTTT.

The genes are TRBV7-8 and TRBJ1-2; 7 bases fit TRBD1. The CDR3 is 16 amino acids. Per germline, CDR1 SGHVS and CDR2 FQNEAQ. The junction had 15 bases not matched to a gene; V was cut back by 5 bases and J by 6 bases. CDR3 residues: CASSTTTGQSLHGYTF. The DNA for the CDR3 is TGTGCCAGCAGCACGACGACGGGACAGAGCCTCCATGGCTACACCTTC. Full variable domain (missing parts from reference TRBV7-8 and TRBJ1-2): GAGVSQSPRYKVAKRGQDVALRCDPISGHVSLFWYQQALGQGPEFLTYFQNEAQLDKSGLPSDRFFAERPEGSVSTLKIQRTQQEDSAVYLCASSTTTGQSLHGYTFGSGTRLTVV.

The chain uses TRBV10-3 and TRBJ2-2; TRBD1 matches at 11 bases. CDR1 and CDR2 from the germline V gene are ENHRY and SYGVKD. V lost 7 bases, J lost 5 bases, and 6 bases stayed unmatched. The CDR3 loop spans 15 amino acids. CDR3 sequence (DNA): TGTGCCATCAAGGAGGGACAGGGGGAAACCGGGGAGCTGTTTTTT. This codes for CAIKEGQGETGELFF.

The genes are TRBV6-6 and TRBJ2-5; D may correspond to TRBD1 or TRBD2 (6 bases each). The germline V gene encodes CDR1 MNHNY and CDR2 SVGAGI (reference sequence). The CDR3 totals 14 residues. V was shortened by 5 bases and J by 5 bases, with 15 bases between the two germline ends. CDR3 protein: CASSPPTGGETQYF. As DNA, the CDR3 is TGTGCCAGCAGTCCCCCGACAGGAGGGGAGACCCAGTACTTC.

This clone was seen only once. The V gene is TRBV19, the J gene TRBJ2-5, with 9 nucleotides matching TRBD2. The CDR3 is 14 residues long. V was pared by 3 bases and J by 5 bases, with 4 bases of the junction left unmatched. CDR1 is LNHDA and CDR2 is SQIVND in the germline V gene (reference sequence). The CDR3 sequence: CASSIIAGVETQYF. The CDR3 DNA is TGTGCCAGTAGTATCATAGCGGGGGTGGAGACCCAGTACTTC.

The chain uses TRBV9 and TRBJ2-7; TRBD1 matches at 7 bases. This CDR3 region has 14 residues. Trimming cost V 1 base and J 0 bases; bases outside gene matches: 1. Germline CDR1 and CDR2: SGDLS and YYNGEE. The chain's CDR3 is CASSVRDSSYEQYF. The CDR3 bases are TGTGCCAGCAGCGTAAGGGACAGCTCCTACGAGCAGTACTTC.

This clone has a single count. The gene calls are TRBV7-2 and TRBJ1-4, with a weak D call TRBD1 (6 bases). Germline V CDR1 and CDR2: SGHTA, FQGNSA. V lost 2 bases to trimming and J lost 8 bases, with 15 bases between them. This CDR3 contains 15 residues. The CDR3 is CASSLQGQGGEKLFF. CDR3 DNA: TGTGCCAGCAGCTTACAGGGGCAGGGTGGGGAAAAACTGTTTTTT.

The V call is TRBV18, the J call TRBJ2-2; D unresolved. V lost 1 base and J lost 4, with 7 bases in between. Germline V gives CDR1 KGHSH, CDR2 LQKENI. This CDR3 has 14 residues. CDR3: CASSPRDGTGELFF. CDR3 bases: TGTGCCAGCTCACCACGAGATGGCACCGGGGAGCTGTTTTTT.

The rearrangement uses TRBV2 and TRBJ2-2; D may be TRBD2 (5 bases). This CDR3 region has 16 residues. V was shortened by 4 bases and J by 4 bases, with 16 bases between the two germline ends. The germline V gene encodes CDR1 SNHLY and CDR2 FYNNEI. The CDR3 nucleotides are TGTGCCAGCAGTGCGGGGATCCCACACTCCACCGGGGAGCTGTTTTTT. As protein: CASSAGIPHSTGELFF.

The genes are TRBV6-5 and TRBJ1-1; 9 bases are a match to TRBD1. This CDR3 has 13 amino acids. CDR1 is MNHEY and CDR2 is SVGAGI in the germline V gene. The trim removed 6 bases at V and 10 bases at J, leaving 9 bases unmatched. The DNA for the CDR3 is TGTGCCAGCAGACCCCGGGACAGGGAAGGAGCTTTCTTT. This sequence encodes CASRPRDREGAFF.

CDR3 coding DNA: TGCGCCAGCAGCCTAGGGGGCGGTGAAGCTTTCTTT. It yields the protein CASSLGGGEAFF. The V gene is TRBV10-2, the J gene TRBJ1-1; 7 bases align to TRBD1. V was pared by 6 bases and J by 7 bases, with 5 bases of the junction left unmatched. Germline CDR1 reads WSHSY; CDR2 reads SAAADI. This CDR3 region has 12 residues.

V usage is TRBV5-4 and J usage is TRBJ1-6; D remains ambiguous. Germline-derived CDR1 and CDR2 are SGHNT and YYREEE (reference sequence). The CDR3 is 13 residues long. V lost 1 base and J 8 bases, leaving 7 bases between the germline ends. CDR3 coding DNA: TGTGCCAGCAGCTTGAAGCGAGATTCACCCCTCCACTTT. Its protein product is CASSLKRDSPLHF.

V usage is TRBV3-1 (or the pseudogene TRBV3-2) and J usage is TRBJ2-6; D possibly corresponds to TRBD1 (5 bases). The germline gives CDR1 LGHDT, CDR2 YNNKEL (reference sequence). The CDR3 contains 16 residues. Deletions cut 3 bases from V and 0 bases from J, with 9 bases between. CDR3: CASSQDTPSGANVLTF. The CDR3 DNA is TGTGCCAGCAGCCAGGACACTCCCTCTGGGGCCAACGTCCTGACTTTC.

V usage is TRBV5-1 and J usage is TRBJ2-5; 11 bases agree with TRBD2. CDR3 length equals 18 residues. Unmatched junction bases numbered 12, after V lost 2 bases and J lost 3 bases. Germline CDR1 is SGHRS and CDR2 is YFSETQ. The CDR3 spells CASSFLEGLADQKETQYF. DNA of the CDR3: TGCGCCAGCAGCTTCCTTGAGGGACTAGCGGACCAAAAAGAGACCCAGTACTTC.

The chain employs TRBV27 and TRBJ2-3; unclear D gene. This CDR3 comprises 13 residues. Trimming pared 2 bases from V and 5 bases from J, leaving 8 bases between. The germline V gene has CDR1 MNHEY and CDR2 SMNVEV (reference sequence). CDR3 amino acids: CASSLIWEDTQYF. The CDR3 nucleotides read TGTGCCAGCAGTTTAATCTGGGAAGATACGCAGTATTTT.

The chain joins TRBV7-6 to TRBJ2-3; the match to TRBD2 covers 14 bases. V shed 6 bases, J shed 1 base, and the junction held 9 bases outside the gene matches. Germline V gives CDR1 SGHVS, CDR2 FNYEAQ. This CDR3 region has 18 residues. This CDR3 reads CASRGGTSGREGTDTQYF. As DNA, the CDR3 is TGTGCCAGCAGGGGGGGGACTAGCGGGAGAGAGGGCACAGATACGCAGTATTTT.

The CDR3 DNA follows: TGTGCCAGCAGATACGCCGGGACTAGTTCCTACGAGCAGTACTTC. Translating it yields CASRYAGTSSYEQYF. The chain recombines TRBV27 with TRBJ2-7; TRBD2 aligns across 8 bases. The CDR3 totals 15 residues. V lost 6 bases to trimming and J lost 1 base; unmatched junction nucleotides: 8. Germline CDR1 is MNHEY and CDR2 is SMNVEV (reference sequence).